These T cell receptor beta chains were read from a single sample in a study of blood T cell repertoires in COVID-19. Clones were sequenced by immunoSEQ multiplex PCR, and TCRdb holds only the in-frame ones, with some missing. The sample holds roughly 380,000 clones, about 89% seen once. Sequenced input: PBMCs or T cells enriched from blood (not recorded which). These TCRs come from a man in his thirties or forties who had recovered from COVID-19. CDR3s include the opening cysteine and the closing phenylalanine or tryptophan. Each record gives: CDR3 protein, CDR3 DNA, V gene, J gene, D gene, clone size. A D gene is named only where the DNA matches it firmly. Where a row states a size, it is once, few, many or the class of an expanded clone; other rows omit it.

cdr3_aa: CSVETAQETQYF
cdr3_nt: TGCAGCGTTGAGACAGCCCAAGAGACCCAGTACTTC
v_call: TRBV29-1
j_call: TRBJ2-5
d_call: NA
clone_size: NA

cdr3_aa: CASRGFAGGEYEQYF
cdr3_nt: TGTGCCAGCAGAGGATTCGCAGGGGGCGAGTACGAGCAGTACTTC
v_call: TRBV28
j_call: TRBJ2-7
d_call: TRBD1
clone_size: NA

cdr3_aa: CASSQEDKTALCTGELFF
cdr3_nt: TGTGCCAGCAGCCAAGAGGACAAGACAGCGTTATGCACCGGGGAGCTGTTTTTT
v_call: TRBV3-1/TRBV3-2
j_call: TRBJ2-2
d_call: NA
clone_size: NA

cdr3_aa: CASSLAGGGPEAFF
cdr3_nt: TGTGCCAGCAGTTTAGCAGGCGGGGGCCCTGAAGCTTTCTTT
v_call: TRBV27
j_call: TRBJ1-1
d_call: NA
clone_size: NA

cdr3_aa: CASSLDRTGAGNQPQHF
cdr3_nt: TGTGCCAGCAGCTTAGACAGGACAGGGGCCGGCAATCAGCCCCAGCATTTT
v_call: TRBV11-2
j_call: TRBJ1-5
d_call: TRBD1
clone_size: NA

cdr3_aa: CASRRGSSSYEQYF
cdr3_nt: TGTGCCAGCAGGAGAGGCTCGAGCTCCTACGAGCAGTACTTC
v_call: TRBV5-4
j_call: TRBJ2-7
d_call: NA
clone_size: NA

cdr3_aa: CASSLDRYNEQFF
cdr3_nt: TGTGCCAGCAGTTTGGACAGGTACAATGAGCAGTTCTTC
v_call: TRBV27
j_call: TRBJ2-1
d_call: TRBD1
clone_size: once

cdr3_aa: CASSFSGGGSYEQYF
cdr3_nt: TGTGCCAGCAGCTTCTCAGGGGGAGGATCCTACGAGCAGTACTTC
v_call: TRBV5-5
j_call: TRBJ2-7
d_call: NA
clone_size: NA

cdr3_aa: CASSAGGGYEQFF
cdr3_nt: TGCGCCAGCAGCGCAGGGGGCGGGTATGAGCAGTTCTTC
v_call: TRBV10-1
j_call: TRBJ2-1
d_call: TRBD1
clone_size: NA

cdr3_aa: CASSHQYGRNYGYTF
cdr3_nt: TGTGCCAGCAGCCACCAGTATGGCAGAAACTATGGCTACACCTTC
v_call: TRBV3-1/TRBV3-2
j_call: TRBJ1-2
d_call: NA
clone_size: once

cdr3_aa: CASSRLGGNNEQFF
cdr3_nt: TGTGCCAGCAGCCGGCTTGGAGGGAACAATGAGCAGTTCTTC
v_call: TRBV7-3
j_call: TRBJ2-1
d_call: NA
clone_size: once

cdr3_aa: CASHARVGGELFF
cdr3_nt: TGTGCCAGCCACGCCAGGGTGGGGGGGGAGCTGTTTTTT
v_call: TRBV2
j_call: TRBJ2-2
d_call: NA
clone_size: once

cdr3_aa: CASSDSYTGELFF
cdr3_nt: TGTGCCAGCAGTGACAGCTACACCGGGGAGCTGTTTTTT
v_call: TRBV6-4
j_call: TRBJ2-2
d_call: NA
clone_size: NA

cdr3_aa: CASSSGRWRDYEQYF
cdr3_nt: TGTGCCAGCAGCTCTGGCCGCTGGAGGGACTACGAGCAGTACTTC
v_call: TRBV9
j_call: TRBJ2-7
d_call: NA
clone_size: NA

cdr3_aa: CASSLDSLYNEQFF
cdr3_nt: TGTGCCAGCAGCTTGGACAGTCTATACAATGAGCAGTTCTTC
v_call: TRBV5-8
j_call: TRBJ2-1
d_call: NA
clone_size: NA

cdr3_aa: CASRDRAGYGYTF
cdr3_nt: TGTGCCAGCAGGGACAGGGCGGGCTATGGCTACACCTTC
v_call: TRBV12-3/TRBV12-4
j_call: TRBJ1-2
d_call: TRBD1
clone_size: NA

cdr3_aa: CASSPVGRNQPQHF
cdr3_nt: TGTGCCAGCTCACCAGTGGGGCGCAATCAGCCCCAGCATTTT
v_call: TRBV18
j_call: TRBJ1-5
d_call: NA
clone_size: NA

cdr3_aa: CASVTGGSNSPLHF
cdr3_nt: TGTGCCAGCGTCACGGGGGGGAGTAATTCACCCCTCCACTTT
v_call: TRBV2
j_call: TRBJ1-6
d_call: NA
clone_size: NA

cdr3_aa: CASSFGIYNSPLHF
cdr3_nt: TGTGCCAGCAGTTTCGGGATCTATAATTCACCCCTCCACTTT
v_call: TRBV6-5
j_call: TRBJ1-6
d_call: NA
clone_size: NA

cdr3_aa: CASSQRTGVNTEAFF
cdr3_nt: TGTGCCAGCAGCCAGCGCACAGGGGTGAACACTGAAGCTTTCTTT
v_call: TRBV6-6
j_call: TRBJ1-1
d_call: TRBD1
clone_size: NA

cdr3_aa: CATSRVAGASNQPQHF
cdr3_nt: TGTGCCACCAGCAGAGTTGCGGGGGCGAGCAATCAGCCCCAGCATTTT
v_call: TRBV15
j_call: TRBJ1-5
d_call: NA
clone_size: NA

cdr3_aa: CASSQAGPPAYEQYF
cdr3_nt: TGTGCCAGCAGCCAGGCGGGACCACCCGCCTACGAGCAGTACTTC
v_call: TRBV7-6
j_call: TRBJ2-7
d_call: NA
clone_size: NA

cdr3_aa: CASSLDADTEAFF
cdr3_nt: TGTGCCAGCAGCCTAGACGCGGACACTGAAGCTTTCTTT
v_call: TRBV3-1/TRBV3-2
j_call: TRBJ1-1
d_call: NA
clone_size: NA

cdr3_aa: CASSLTVHYGYTF
cdr3_nt: TGTGCCAGCAGTCTGACAGTACACTATGGCTACACCTTC
v_call: TRBV12-3/TRBV12-4
j_call: TRBJ1-2
d_call: NA
clone_size: NA

cdr3_aa: CASSPNEAGGGNEQFF
cdr3_nt: TGTGCCAGCTCACCGAACGAAGCGGGGGGGGGCAATGAGCAGTTCTTC
v_call: TRBV18
j_call: TRBJ2-1
d_call: TRBD2
clone_size: NA

cdr3_aa: CAISESERGPANYGYTF
cdr3_nt: TGTGCCATCAGTGAGTCAGAAAGGGGCCCAGCTAACTATGGCTACACCTTC
v_call: TRBV10-3
j_call: TRBJ1-2
d_call: NA
clone_size: NA

cdr3_aa: CSARDDGEAFF
cdr3_nt: TGCAGTGCTAGAGATGATGGAGAGGCTTTCTTT
v_call: TRBV20-1
j_call: TRBJ1-1
d_call: NA
clone_size: NA